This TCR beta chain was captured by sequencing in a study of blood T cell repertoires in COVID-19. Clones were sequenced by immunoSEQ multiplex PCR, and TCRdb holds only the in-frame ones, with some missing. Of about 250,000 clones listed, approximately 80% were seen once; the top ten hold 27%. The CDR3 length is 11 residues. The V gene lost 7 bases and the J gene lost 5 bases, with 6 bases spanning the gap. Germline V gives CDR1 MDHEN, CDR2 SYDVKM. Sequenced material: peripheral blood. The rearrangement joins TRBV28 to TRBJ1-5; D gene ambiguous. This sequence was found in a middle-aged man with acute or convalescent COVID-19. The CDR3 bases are TGTGCCAGCACCTCGGATCAGCCCCAGCATTTT. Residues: CASTSDQPQHF.